This TCR beta chain was observed in a study of T cell repertoires in cytomegalovirus infection. Across the whole study: Selected CMV epitopes included recently identified HLA-C-restricted ones as well as well-studied HLA-B-restricted ones. Based on public TCR beta signatures, there were indications of CMV infection and of a matching HLA type. Regarding the study as a whole: CMV-specific HLA-C-restricted TCR beta clonotypes dominated the ex vivo response.

V gave up 5 bases and J gave up 7 bases; unmatched junction bases: 18. The CDR3 consists of 18 residues. This clonotype was observed a handful of times. Antigen: not known. Using its own MiXCR run on the reads, TCRdb lists one record per CDR3 protein. The table has approximately 910,000 distinct CDR3 sequences, about a third seen once. The chain is built from TRBV12-3 or TRBV12-4 and TRBJ1-5, with 9 bases lining up with TRBD1. This sample comprised cultured CD8+ T cells from PBMCs, obtained from culture after CMV antigen stimulation. This sequence was found in a human donor in good health (CMV status not recorded). Some clones in this sample may be carry-over from other donors' samples. CDR3 residues: CASSTAPQGAPTRQPQHF. CDR3 nucleotides: TGTGCCAGCAGTACGGCCCCACAGGGGGCCCCTACCAGGCAGCCCCAGCATTTT.